This record covers a single T cell receptor (beta chain). Antigen: not known. The donors, all healthy, were Caucasians living in Russia, aged roughly 6 to 95. Each donor had 9 to 10 milliliters of peripheral blood drawn. Through a sample-barcoded 5' primer and a J-beta primer mix, a second PCR was run for 7 to 11 cycles. One entry per CDR3 protein results from TCRdb running MiXCR on the 5' RACE reads. Found here are roughly 1,800,000 distinct CDR3 sequences, around 50% of them singletons; the top ten hold approximately 2%. This record comes from a study of blood T cells in healthy people across ages. Regarding the study as a whole: PBMCs went unsorted, and a conclusive naive versus antigen-experienced comparison was therefore prevented.

Germline V gives CDR1 SGHTA, CDR2 FQGNSA. CDR3 size: 15 residues. The germline V and J ends were trimmed by 5 bases and 4 bases, with 18 bases remaining between them. The sequenced sample was blood. The chain recombines TRBV7-2 with TRBJ2-7; possible D gene TRBD1, 5 bases. The receptor was derived from a woman between 35 and 50 years old in good health. The CDR3 DNA is TGTGCCAGCAGCGCCAGTCCAGGGAACCAATACGAGCAGTACTTC. Translated, it gives CASSASPGNQYEQYF.